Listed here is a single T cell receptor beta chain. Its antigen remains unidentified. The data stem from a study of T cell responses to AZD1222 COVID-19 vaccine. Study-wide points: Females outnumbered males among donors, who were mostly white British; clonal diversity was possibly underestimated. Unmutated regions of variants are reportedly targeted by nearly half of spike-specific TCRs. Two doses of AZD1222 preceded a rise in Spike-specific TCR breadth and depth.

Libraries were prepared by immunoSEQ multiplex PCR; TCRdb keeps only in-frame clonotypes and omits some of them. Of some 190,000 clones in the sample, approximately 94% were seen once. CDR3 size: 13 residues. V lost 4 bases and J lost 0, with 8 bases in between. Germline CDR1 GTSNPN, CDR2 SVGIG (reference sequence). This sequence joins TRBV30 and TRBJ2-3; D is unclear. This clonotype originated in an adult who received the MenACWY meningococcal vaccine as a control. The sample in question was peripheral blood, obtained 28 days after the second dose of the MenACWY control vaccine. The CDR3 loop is CAWTGRSTDTQYF. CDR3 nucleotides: TGTGCCTGGACAGGCAGGAGCACAGATACGCAGTATTTT.